Listed below are T cell receptor beta chains from one sample, sequenced in a study of beta chain features in type 1 diabetes. Method: immunoSEQ multiplex PCR; TCRdb's copy keeps in-frame clones and lacks some. The sample consists of more than 300,000 clones, roughly 8% of them appearing once. The sample comprised central memory CD4+ T cells from blood. The origin of the receptors is a woman younger than 30 in good health. Both conserved end residues are part of each CDR3. A D gene is named only where the DNA matches it firmly. Rows may omit the clone size; those that give it use once, few, many or a size class.

>-|-|TRBJ2-1|TRBV6-6
TGTGCCAGCAGTTACCAAGTTCCGGGGAATGAGCAGTTCTTC
CASSYQVPGNEQFF
>TRBD2|-|TRBJ2-3|TRBV29-1
TGCAGCGTTGAAGATCGGGCGGGAGGGCCCACAGATACGCAGTATTTT
CSVEDRAGGPTDTQYF
>TRBD2|-|TRBJ2-3|TRBV5-1
TGCGCCAGCAGCTTAAGCGGGAGGGCCACAGATACGCAGTATTTT
CASSLSGRATDTQYF
>TRBD2|few|TRBJ2-1|TRBV27
TGTGCCAGCAGTCCCCCGAGACTAGCGGCCTCACCGATTTACAATGAGCAGTTCTTC
CASSPPRLAASPIYNEQFF
>-|many|TRBJ2-4|TRBV28
TGTGCCAGCAGTCCCCCCCGGGTCCTTGGTATTCAGTACTTC
CASSPPRVLGIQYF
>-|few|TRBJ2-7|TRBV4-3
TGCGCCAGCAGCCAGCAAACAGGGTACGAGCAGTACTTC
CASSQQTGYEQYF
>TRBD2|-|TRBJ2-5|TRBV7-9
TGTGCCAGCAGCCCCGGGACTAGCGGTCAAGAGACCCAGTACTTC
CASSPGTSGQETQYF
>TRBD1|-|TRBJ2-7|TRBV10-3
TGTGCCACTCGACAGGGGGGGTACGAGCAGTACTTC
CATRQGGYEQYF
>-|-|TRBJ2-7|TRBV5-1
TGCGCCAGCAGCTTGGGGCCGACAGGTTCCTACGAGCAGTACTTC
CASSLGPTGSYEQYF
>TRBD1|many|TRBJ2-3|TRBV7-2
TGTGCCAGCAGACTCACAGGGGGCACAGATACGCAGTATTTT
CASRLTGGTDTQYF
>TRBD1|-|TRBJ2-1|TRBV28
TGTGCCAGCAGTTTATCCATAATCAGGGGGCGAATGAATGAGCAGTTCTTC
CASSLSIIRGRMNEQFF
>-|-|TRBJ2-1|TRBV5-1
TGCGCCAGCAGCTTGGTCGGGATCGATGAGCAGTTCTTC
CASSLVGIDEQFF
>-|few|TRBJ2-7|TRBV7-2
TGTGCCAGCAGCGCATGGGGAGACGGGGATACCTACGAGCAGTACTTC
CASSAWGDGDTYEQYF
>-|-|TRBJ2-4|TRBV25-1
TGTGCCAGCAGCCCCCAAAATGGAGGGGAGGTAGCCAAAAACATTCAGTACTTC
CASSPQNGGEVAKNIQYF
>-|many|TRBJ2-3|TRBV29-1
TGCAGCGTTGGTCGGGGTGTGGGACCAGATACGCAGTATTTT
CSVGRGVGPDTQYF
>-|few|TRBJ2-6|TRBV4-2
TGTGCCAGCAGCCAAGATGGGGTCCGTGGGGCCAACGTCCTGACTTTC
CASSQDGVRGANVLTF
>TRBD2|-|TRBJ2-2|TRBV28
TGTGCCAGCAGTTTATGGCGGGGGAGCGCGAACACCGGGGAGCTGTTTTTT
CASSLWRGSANTGELFF
>-|many|TRBJ2-6|TRBV7-9
TGTGCCGTTGCGGGGAACTCTGGGGCCAACGTCCTGACTTTC
CAVAGNSGANVLTF
>-|-|TRBJ2-2|TRBV14
TGTGCCAGCAGCCCGGCCCGCCGAAGTGATACCGGGGAGCTGTTTTTT
CASSPARRSDTGELFF
>TRBD2|few|TRBJ2-7|TRBV7-9
TGTGCCAGCAGCGTCACTAGCGGGAGGGTTCAGAACGAGCAGTACTTC
CASSVTSGRVQNEQYF
>TRBD1|many|TRBJ1-4|TRBV5-4
TGTGCCAGCAGCATACAGGGGGCGAAAGAAAAACTGTTTTTT
CASSIQGAKEKLFF
>TRBD1|-|TRBJ2-5|TRBV6-5
TGTGCCACCGCGGGACAGGGCCAAGAGACCCAGTACTTC
CATAGQGQETQYF
>-|-|TRBJ2-2|TRBV15
TGTGCCACCAGCAGAGCCCTCTATAACACCGGGGAGCTGTTTTTT
CATSRALYNTGELFF
>TRBD2|many|TRBJ2-3|TRBV19
TGTGCCACCGCTAAAGTAGCGGGAGGGCAATCAGATACGCAGTATTTT
CATAKVAGGQSDTQYF
>-|-|TRBJ2-5|TRBV7-8
TGTGCCAGCAGCCTCCGGGACGACCAAGAGACCCAGTACTTC
CASSLRDDQETQYF
>TRBD2|-|TRBJ2-1|TRBV4-3
TGCGCCAGCAGCCGATTAGCGGGAAGCTCCTACAATGAGCAGTTCTTC
CASSRLAGSSYNEQFF
>TRBD2|-|TRBJ2-1|TRBV5-1
TGCGCCAGCAGCCTACTAGCGGGAGGGTTCCACAATGAGCAGTTCTTC
CASSLLAGGFHNEQFF
>TRBD2|-|TRBJ2-1|TRBV5-6
TGTGCCAGCAGCACCATAGGACTAGCGGGGAACAATGAGCAGTTCTTC
CASSTIGLAGNNEQFF
>-|few|TRBJ2-1|TRBV7-2
TGTGCCAGCAGCCTCGGCGTGAGGGGCGACTACAATGAGCAGTTCTTC
CASSLGVRGDYNEQFF
>TRBD1|few|TRBJ1-2|TRBV7-2
TGTGCCAGCAGCCAGCACCGGGACAGCTATGGCTACACCTTC
CASSQHRDSYGYTF
>-|few|TRBJ2-1|TRBV20-1
TGCAGTGCCGTGTACGCTGAGCAGTTCTTC
CSAVYAEQFF
>TRBD1|-|TRBJ2-7|TRBV20-1
TGCAGAGCGGGACAGGGAGGATTTTCCGGCTTC
CRAGQGGFSGF
>-|few|TRBJ2-2|TRBV29-1
TGCAGCGTTGGCCAAACCGGGGAGCTGTTTTTT
CSVGQTGELFF
>TRBD1|-|TRBJ2-1|TRBV7-6
TGTGCCAGCAGCTTAACCGGGACAGGGGTCTATGAGCAGTTCTTC
CASSLTGTGVYEQFF